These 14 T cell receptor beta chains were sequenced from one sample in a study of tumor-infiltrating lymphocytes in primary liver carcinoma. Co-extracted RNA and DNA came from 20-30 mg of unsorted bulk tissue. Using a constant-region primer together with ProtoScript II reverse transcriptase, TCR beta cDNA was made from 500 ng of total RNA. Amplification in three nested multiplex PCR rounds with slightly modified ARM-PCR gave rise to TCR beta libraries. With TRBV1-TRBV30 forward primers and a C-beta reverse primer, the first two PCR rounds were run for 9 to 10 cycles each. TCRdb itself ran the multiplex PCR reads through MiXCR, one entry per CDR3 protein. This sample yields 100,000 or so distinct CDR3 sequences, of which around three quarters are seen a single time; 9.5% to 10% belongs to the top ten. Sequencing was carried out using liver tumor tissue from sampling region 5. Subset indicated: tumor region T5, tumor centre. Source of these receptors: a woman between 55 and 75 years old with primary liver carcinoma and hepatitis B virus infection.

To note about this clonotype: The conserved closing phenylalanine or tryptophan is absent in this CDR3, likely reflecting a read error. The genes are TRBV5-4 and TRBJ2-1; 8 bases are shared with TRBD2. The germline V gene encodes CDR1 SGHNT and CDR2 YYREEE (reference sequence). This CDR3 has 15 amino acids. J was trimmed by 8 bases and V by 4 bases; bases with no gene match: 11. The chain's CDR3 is CASSPPGGTGYEQFL. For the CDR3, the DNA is TGTGCCAGCAGCCCCCCGGGGGGGACGGGCTATGAGCAGTTCCTC.

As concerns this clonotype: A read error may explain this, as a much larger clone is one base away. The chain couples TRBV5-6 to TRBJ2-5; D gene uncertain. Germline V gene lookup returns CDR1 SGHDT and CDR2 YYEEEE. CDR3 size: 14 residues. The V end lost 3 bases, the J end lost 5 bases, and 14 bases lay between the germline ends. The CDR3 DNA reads TGTGCCAGCAGCTCGGGCAGTGGCGTCGAGACCCAGTACTTC. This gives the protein CASSSGSGVETQYF.

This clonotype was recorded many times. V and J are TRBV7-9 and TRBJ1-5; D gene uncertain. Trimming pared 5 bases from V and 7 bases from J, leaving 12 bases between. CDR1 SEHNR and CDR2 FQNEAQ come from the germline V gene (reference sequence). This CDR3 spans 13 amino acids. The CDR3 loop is CASSQEGIQPQHF. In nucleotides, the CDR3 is TGTGCCAGCAGCCAAGAAGGGATCCAGCCCCAGCATTTT.

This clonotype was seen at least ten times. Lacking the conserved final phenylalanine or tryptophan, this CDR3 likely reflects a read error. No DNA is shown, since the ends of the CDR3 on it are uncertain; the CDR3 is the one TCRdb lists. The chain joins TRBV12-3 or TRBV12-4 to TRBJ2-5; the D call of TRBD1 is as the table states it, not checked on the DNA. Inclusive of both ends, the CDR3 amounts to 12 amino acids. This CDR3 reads CASRLAQDRAYS.

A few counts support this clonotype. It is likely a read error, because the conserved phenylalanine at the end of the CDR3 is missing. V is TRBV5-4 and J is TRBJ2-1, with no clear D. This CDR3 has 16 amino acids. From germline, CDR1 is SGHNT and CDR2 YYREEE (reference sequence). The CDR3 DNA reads TGTGCCAGTAGCTTGAGTGTCTCGGGTTCCTACAATGAGCAGTTCCTC. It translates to CASSLSVSGSYNEQFL.

CDR3 DNA: TGTGCCAGCAGTTTAGAGGGGATACGGTACGGCCAGTACTTC. Translation: CASSLEGIRYGQYF. The chain uses TRBV28 and TRBJ2-7; D might be TRBD1 or TRBD2, each matching 5 bases. The CDR3 runs to 14 residues. Looked up from germline, CDR1 is MDHEN and CDR2 is SYDVKM. Trimming removed 2 bases from V and 10 bases from J, with 18 bases in between.

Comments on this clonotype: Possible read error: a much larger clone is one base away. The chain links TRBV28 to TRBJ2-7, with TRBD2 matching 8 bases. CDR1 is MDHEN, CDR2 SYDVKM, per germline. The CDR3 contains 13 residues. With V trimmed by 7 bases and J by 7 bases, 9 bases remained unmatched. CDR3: CASNTTAGGEQYF. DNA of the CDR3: TGTGCCAGCAACACCACGGCGGGGGGAGAGCAGTACTTC.

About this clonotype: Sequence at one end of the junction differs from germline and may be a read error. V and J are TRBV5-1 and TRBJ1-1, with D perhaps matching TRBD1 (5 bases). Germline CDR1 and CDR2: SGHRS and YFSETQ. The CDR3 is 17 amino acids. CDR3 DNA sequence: TGCGCCAGCAGCTTGGATACTGTAAGGGGAATGAACATTGAAGCTTTCTTT. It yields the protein CASSLDTVRGMNIEAFF.

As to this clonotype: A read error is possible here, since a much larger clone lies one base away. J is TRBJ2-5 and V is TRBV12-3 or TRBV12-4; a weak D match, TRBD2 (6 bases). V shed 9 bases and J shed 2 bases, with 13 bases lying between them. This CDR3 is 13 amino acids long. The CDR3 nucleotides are TGTGCCAGGGGGAGGCTAGCGCAAGAGACCCAGTACTTC. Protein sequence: CARGRLAQETQYF.

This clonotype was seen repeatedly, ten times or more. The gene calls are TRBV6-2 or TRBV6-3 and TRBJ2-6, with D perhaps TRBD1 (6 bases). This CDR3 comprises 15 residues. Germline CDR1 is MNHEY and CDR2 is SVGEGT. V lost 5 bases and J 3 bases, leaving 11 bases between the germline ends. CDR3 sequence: CASSHREGGANVLTF. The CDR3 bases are TGTGCCAGCAGTCACAGGGAAGGTGGGGCCAACGTCCTGACTTTC.

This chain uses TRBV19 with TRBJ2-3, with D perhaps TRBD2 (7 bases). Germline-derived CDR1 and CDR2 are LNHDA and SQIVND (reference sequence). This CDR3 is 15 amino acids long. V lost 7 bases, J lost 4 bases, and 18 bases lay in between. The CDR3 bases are TGTGCCAGTAACAGGGACTACGACCACCCAGATACGCAGTATTTT. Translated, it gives CASNRDYDHPDTQYF.

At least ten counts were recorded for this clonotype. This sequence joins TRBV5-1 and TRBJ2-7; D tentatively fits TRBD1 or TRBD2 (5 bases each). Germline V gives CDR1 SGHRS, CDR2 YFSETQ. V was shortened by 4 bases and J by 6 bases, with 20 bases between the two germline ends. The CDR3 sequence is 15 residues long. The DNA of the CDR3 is TGCGCCAGCAGCCGAAATACGGGCTCTGGGGGCGAGCAGTACTTC. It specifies CASSRNTGSGGEQYF.

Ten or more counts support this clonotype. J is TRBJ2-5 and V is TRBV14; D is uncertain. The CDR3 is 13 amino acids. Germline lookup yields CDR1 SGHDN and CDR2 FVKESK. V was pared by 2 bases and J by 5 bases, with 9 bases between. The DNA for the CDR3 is TGTGCCAGCAGCCAATCCAAATGGGAGACCCAGTACTTC. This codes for CASSQSKWETQYF.

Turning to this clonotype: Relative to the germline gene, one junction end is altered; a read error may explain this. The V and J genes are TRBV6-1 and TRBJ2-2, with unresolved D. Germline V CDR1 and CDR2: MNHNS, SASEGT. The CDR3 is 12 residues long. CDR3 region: CTSSAVSRKLFF. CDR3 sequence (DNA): TGTACCAGCAGTGCGGTTAGCAGGAAGCTGTTTTTT.